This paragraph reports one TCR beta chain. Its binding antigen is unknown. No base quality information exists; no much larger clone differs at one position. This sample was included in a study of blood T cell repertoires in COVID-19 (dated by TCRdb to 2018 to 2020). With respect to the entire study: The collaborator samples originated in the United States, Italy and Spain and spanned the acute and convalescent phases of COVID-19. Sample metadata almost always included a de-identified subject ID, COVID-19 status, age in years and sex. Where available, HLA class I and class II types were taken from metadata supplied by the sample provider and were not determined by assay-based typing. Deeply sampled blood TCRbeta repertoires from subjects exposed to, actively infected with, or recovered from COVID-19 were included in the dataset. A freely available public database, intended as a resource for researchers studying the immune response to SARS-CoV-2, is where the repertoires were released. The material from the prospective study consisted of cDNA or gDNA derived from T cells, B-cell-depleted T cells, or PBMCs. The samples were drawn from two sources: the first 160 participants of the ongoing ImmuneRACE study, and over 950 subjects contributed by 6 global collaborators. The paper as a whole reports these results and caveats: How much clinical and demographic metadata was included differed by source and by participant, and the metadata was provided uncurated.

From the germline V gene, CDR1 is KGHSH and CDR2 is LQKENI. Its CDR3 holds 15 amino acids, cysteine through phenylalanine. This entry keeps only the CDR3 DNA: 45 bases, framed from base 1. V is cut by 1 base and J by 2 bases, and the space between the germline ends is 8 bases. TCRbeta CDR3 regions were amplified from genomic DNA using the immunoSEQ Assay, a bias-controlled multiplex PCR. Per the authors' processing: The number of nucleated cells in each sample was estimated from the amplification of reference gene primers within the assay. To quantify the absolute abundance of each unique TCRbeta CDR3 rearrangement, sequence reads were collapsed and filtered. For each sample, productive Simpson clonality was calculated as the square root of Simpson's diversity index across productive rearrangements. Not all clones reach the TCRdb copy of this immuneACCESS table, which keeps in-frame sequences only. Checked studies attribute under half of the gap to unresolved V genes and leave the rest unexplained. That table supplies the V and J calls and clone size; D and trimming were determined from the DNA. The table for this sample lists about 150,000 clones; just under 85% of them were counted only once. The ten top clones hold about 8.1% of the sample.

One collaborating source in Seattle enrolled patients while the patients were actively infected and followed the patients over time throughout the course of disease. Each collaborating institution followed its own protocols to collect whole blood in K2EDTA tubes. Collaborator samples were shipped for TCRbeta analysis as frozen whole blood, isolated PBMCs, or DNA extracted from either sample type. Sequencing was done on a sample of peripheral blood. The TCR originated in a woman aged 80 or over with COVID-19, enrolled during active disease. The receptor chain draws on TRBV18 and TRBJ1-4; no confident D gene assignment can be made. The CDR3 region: CASSPQGGTNEKLFF. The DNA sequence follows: TGTGCCAGCTCACCACAGGGAGGCACTAATGAAAAACTGTTTTTT.